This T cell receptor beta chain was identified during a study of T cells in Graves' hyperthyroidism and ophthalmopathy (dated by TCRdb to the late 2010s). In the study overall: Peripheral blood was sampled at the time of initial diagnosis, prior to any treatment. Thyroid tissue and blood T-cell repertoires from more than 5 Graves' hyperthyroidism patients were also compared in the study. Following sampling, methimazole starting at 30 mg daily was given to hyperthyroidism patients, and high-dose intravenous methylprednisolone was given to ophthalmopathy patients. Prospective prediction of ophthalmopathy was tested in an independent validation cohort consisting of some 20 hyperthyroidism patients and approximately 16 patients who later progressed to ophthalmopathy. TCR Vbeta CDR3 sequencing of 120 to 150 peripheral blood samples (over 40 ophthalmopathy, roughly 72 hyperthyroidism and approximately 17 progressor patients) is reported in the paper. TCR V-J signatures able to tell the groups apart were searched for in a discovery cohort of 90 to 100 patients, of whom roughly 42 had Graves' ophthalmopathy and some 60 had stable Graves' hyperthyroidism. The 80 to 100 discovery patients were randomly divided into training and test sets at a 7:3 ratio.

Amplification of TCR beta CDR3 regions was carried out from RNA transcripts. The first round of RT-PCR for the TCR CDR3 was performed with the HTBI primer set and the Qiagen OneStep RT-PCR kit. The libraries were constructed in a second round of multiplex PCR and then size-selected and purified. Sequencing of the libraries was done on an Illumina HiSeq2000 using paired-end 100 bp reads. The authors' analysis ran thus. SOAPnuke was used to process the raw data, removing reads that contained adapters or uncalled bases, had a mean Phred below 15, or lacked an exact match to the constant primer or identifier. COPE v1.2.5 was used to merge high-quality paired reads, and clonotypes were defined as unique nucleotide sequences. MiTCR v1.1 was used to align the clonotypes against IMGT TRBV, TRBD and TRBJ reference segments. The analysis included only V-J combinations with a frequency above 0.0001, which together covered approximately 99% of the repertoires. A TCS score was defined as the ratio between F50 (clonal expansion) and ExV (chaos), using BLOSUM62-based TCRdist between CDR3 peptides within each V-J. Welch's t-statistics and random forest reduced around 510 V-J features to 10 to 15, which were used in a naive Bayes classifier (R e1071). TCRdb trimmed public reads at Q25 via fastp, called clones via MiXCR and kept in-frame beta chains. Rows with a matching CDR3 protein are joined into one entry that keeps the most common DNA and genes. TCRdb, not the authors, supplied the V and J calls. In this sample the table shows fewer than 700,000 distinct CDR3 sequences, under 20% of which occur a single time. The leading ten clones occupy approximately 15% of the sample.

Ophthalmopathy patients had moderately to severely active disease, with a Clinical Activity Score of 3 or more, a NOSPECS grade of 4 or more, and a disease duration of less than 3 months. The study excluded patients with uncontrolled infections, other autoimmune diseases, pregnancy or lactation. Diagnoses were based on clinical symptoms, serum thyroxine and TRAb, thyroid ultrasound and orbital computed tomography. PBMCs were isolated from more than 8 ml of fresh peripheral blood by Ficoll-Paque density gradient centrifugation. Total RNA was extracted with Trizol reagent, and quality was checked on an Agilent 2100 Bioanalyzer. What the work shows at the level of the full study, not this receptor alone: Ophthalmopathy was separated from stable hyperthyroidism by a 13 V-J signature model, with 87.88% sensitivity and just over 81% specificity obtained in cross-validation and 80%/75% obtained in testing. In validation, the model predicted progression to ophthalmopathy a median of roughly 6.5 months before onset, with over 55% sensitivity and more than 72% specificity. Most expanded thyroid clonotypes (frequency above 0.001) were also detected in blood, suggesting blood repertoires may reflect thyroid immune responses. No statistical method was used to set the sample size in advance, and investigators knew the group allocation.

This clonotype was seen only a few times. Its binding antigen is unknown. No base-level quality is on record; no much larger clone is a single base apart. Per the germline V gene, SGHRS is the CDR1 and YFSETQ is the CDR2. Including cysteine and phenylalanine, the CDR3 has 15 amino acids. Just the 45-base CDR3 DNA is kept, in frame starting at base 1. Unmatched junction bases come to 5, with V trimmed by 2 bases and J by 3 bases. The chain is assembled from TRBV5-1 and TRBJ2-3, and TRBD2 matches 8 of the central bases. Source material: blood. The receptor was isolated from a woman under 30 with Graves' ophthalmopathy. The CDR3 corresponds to CASSFNGRVTDTQYF. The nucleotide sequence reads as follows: TGCGCCAGCAGCTTCAACGGGAGGGTTACAGATACGCAGTATTTT.